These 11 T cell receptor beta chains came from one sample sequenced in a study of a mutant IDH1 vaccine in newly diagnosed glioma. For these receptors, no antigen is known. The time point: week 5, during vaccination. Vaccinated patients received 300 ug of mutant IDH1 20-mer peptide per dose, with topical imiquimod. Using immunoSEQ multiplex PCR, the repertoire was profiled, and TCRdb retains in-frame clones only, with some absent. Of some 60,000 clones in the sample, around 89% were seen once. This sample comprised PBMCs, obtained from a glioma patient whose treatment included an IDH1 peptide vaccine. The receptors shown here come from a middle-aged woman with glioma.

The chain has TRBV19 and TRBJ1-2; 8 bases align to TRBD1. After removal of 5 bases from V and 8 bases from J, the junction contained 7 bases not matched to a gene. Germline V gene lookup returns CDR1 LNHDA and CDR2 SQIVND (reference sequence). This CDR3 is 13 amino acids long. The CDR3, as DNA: TGTGCCAGTAGTCGACAGGGGATAAGAGGCTACACCTTC. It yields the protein CASSRQGIRGYTF.

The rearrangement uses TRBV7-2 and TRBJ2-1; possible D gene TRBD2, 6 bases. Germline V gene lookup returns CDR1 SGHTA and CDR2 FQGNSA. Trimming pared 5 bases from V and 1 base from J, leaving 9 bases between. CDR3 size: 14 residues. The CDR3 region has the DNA TGTGCCAGCAGCAAGGGGACTTCCTACAATGAGCAGTTCTTC. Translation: CASSKGTSYNEQFF.

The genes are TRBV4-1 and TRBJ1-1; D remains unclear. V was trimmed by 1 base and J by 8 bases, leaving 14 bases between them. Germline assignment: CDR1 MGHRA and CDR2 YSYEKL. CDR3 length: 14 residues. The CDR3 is CASSQGRQREEAFF. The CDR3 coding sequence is TGCGCCAGCAGCCAAGGACGGCAAAGGGAGGAAGCTTTCTTT.

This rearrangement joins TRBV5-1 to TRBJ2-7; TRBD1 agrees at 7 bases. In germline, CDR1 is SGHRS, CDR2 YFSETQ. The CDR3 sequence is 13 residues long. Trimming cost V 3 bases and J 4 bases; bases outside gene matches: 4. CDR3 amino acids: CASSYGQAYEQYF. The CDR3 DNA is TGCGCCAGCAGCTACGGACAGGCTTACGAGCAGTACTTC.

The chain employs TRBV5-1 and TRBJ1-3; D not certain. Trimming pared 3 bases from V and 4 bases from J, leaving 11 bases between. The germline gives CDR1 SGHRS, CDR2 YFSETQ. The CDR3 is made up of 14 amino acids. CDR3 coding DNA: TGCGCCAGCAGCTCCAACCTAGCGGGAAACACCATATATTTT. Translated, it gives CASSSNLAGNTIYF.

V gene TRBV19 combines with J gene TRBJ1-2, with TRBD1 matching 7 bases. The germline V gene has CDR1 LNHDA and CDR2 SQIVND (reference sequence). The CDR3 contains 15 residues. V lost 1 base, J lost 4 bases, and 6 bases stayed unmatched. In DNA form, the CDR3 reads TGTGCCAGTAGTATAGGGACAGGATCCGGCTATGGCTACACCTTC. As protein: CASSIGTGSGYGYTF.

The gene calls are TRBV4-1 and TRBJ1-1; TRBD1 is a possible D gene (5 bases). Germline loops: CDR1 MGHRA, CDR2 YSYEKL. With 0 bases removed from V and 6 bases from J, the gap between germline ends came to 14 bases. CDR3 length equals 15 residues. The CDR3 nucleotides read TGCGCCAGCAGCCAAGAGGGGGGGGAATTACCTGAAGCTTTCTTT. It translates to CASSQEGGELPEAFF.

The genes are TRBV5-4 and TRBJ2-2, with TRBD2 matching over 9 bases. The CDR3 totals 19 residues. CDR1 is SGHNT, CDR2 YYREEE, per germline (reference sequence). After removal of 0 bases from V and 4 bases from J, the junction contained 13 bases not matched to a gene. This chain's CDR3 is CASSLGLAGRADFTGELFF. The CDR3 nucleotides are TGTGCCAGCAGCTTGGGTCTAGCGGGGCGAGCCGATTTCACCGGGGAGCTGTTTTTT.

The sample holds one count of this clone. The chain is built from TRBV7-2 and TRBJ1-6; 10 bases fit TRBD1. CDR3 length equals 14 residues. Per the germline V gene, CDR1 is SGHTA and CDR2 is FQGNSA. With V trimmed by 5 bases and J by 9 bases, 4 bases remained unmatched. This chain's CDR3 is CASSEGTGVSPLHF. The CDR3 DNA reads TGTGCCAGCAGCGAGGGGACAGGGGTTTCACCCCTCCACTTT.

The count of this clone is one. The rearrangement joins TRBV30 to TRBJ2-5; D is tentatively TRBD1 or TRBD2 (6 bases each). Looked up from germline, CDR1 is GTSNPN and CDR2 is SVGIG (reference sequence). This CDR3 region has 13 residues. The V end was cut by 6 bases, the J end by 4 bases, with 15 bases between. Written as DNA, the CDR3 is TGTGCCTGCTCTCTTGGGGGGCCAGAGACCCAGTACTTC. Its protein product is CACSLGGPETQYF.

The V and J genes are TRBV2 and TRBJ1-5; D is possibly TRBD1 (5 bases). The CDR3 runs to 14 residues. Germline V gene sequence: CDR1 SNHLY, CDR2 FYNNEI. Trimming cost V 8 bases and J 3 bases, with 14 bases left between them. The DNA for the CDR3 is TGTGCCAGCTCAAGGGGCCAGGTCAATCAGCCCCAGCATTTT. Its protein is CASSRGQVNQPQHF.